This T cell receptor (beta chain) comes out of a study of T cell clonality in common variable immunodeficiency. Study results and caveats: Compared with controls, CVID subjects had fewer shared TCRbeta clones. In common variable immunodeficiency, TCR beta chains reportedly carried fewer deletions and N-nucleotide insertions.

Caucasian heritage predominated among both patients and controls. Replacement immunoglobulin had been given to every CVID subject for at least one year. No CVID subject was ill or on immunomodulatory drugs when sampled. This clone has only a few counts. The antigen is unknown. Here immunoSEQ multiplex PCR was the method, and the copy in TCRdb shows in-frame clones only, minus some. In total the sample includes some 42,000 clones, none of them seen once. Material for sequencing was peripheral blood mononuclear cells. The origin of this receptor is a human donor with common variable immunodeficiency.

The CDR3 DNA, read in part, is TGTGCCAGCTCACCACTTGGGGGCCAAGGAAACACC. Protein sequence: CASSPLGGQGNT. The whole CDR3 sequence reads CASSPLGGQGNTIYF. The gene calls are TRBV18 and TRBJ1-3; D perhaps matches TRBD1 (6 bases). The read terminates 3 residues ahead of where the CDR3 ends, so the germline J gene completes it. Germline V gives CDR1 KGHSH, CDR2 LQKENI. The CDR3 has 15 amino acids. With 1 base removed from V and 4 bases from J, the gap between germline ends came to 11 bases.